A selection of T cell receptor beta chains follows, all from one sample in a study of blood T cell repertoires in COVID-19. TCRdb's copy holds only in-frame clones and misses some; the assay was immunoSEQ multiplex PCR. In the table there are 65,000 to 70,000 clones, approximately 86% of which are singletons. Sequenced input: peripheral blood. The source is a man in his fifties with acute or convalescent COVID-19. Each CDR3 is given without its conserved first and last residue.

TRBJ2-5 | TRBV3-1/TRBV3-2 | ASSQDLRRVETQY
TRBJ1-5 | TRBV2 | ASADLTADVAQH
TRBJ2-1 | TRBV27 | ASSLRGTGSYNEQF
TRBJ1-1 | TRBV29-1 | SGGTGENTEAF
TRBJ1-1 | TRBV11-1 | ASSLALAGNTEAF
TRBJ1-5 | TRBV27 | ASGGTGFGGQPQH
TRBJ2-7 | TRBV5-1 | ASREGQIKDLYEQY
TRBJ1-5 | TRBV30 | AWSRGGAQPQH
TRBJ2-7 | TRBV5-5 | AAFPPGQTYEQY
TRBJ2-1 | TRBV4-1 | ASSQAPILAGGSYNEQF
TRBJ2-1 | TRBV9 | ASSTPGSGRNNEQF
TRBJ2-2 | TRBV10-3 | AISESVDRGRGELF
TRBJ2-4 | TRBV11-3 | ASSLARFSLATKNIQY
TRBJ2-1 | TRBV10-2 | ASTPGLAEQF
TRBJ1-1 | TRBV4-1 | ASSQDRGTEAF
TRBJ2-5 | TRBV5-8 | ASRVQRGRGSGIGETQY
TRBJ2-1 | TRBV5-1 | ASSSGQGASHEQF
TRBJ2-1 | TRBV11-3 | ASSLRGSESYNEQF
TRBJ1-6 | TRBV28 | ASSLVPSSYNSPLH
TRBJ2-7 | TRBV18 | ASSRTKDSEQY
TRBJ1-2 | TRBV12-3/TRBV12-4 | ASRGGSSYGYT
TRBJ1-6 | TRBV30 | AWAGQGDSPLH
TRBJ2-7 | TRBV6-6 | ASSYSGGRSGYEQY
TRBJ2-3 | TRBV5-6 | ASSDYSVTDTQY
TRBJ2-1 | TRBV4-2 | ASSQDPGGPNEQF
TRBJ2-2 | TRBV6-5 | ASSRTGGLTGELF
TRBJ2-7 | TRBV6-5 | ASSSGQGAYEQY
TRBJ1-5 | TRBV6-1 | ASSETVVEGSRAQH
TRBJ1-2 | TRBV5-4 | ASSFGRDGYT
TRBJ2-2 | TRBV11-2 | ASSLGGRELF
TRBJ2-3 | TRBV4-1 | ASSQDRAGADTQY
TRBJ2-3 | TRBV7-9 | ASSFVPGRSGGQY
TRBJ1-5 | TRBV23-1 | ASSQSSGGGQPQH
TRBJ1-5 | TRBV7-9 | ASSLVGGGQPQH
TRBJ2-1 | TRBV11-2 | ASSLIGTSGSGEQF
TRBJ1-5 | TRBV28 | ASSSYRRVGQPQH
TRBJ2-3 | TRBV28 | ASSPAGLADSTDTQY
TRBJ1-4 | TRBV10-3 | AISGDRGNEKLF
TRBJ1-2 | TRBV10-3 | AIVAGQDSNYGYT
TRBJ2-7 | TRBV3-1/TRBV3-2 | ASTGTSGSYEQY
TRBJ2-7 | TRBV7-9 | ASSAGSSGYEQY
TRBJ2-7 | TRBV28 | ASIDKTSYEQY
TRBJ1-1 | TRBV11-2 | ASSFPGTGGNTEAF
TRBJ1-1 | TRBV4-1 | ASGQGNTEAF
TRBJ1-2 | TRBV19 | ASSELPRGYT
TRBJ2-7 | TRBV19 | ASSFPAGGTYEQY
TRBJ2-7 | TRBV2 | ASSLRRDLRNYEQY
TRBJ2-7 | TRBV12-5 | ASGLVFNPQLAGAYEQY
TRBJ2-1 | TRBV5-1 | ASSFTKPGTLYNEQF
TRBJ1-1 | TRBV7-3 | ASSLTGGDTEAF
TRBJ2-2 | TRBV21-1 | ASSKGWRGTNTGELF